In this sample, the clone carrying this T cell receptor beta chain turned up once. The entry originates in a study of blood T cell repertoires in COVID-19. Study at large: Samples taken during acute and convalescent COVID-19 were collected in the United States, Italy and Spain. T cells, B-cell-depleted T cells, or PBMCs supplied cDNA or gDNA.

Per the original methods: Using reference gene primer amplification, nucleated cell counts were estimated. Here immunoSEQ multiplex PCR was the method, and the copy in TCRdb shows in-frame clones only, minus some. From that table come the V and J calls and clone size; the DNA was used to work out D and trimming. This table has about 64,000 clones, just over 85% appearing once. The sample comprised peripheral blood. This TCR was recovered from a man aged 35 to 55 with acute or convalescent COVID-19.

CDR3 in DNA: TGTGCCAGCAGCTTGACAGGTTCCTATGGCTACACCTTC. The encoded protein is CASSLTGSYGYTF. This sequence joins TRBV11-1 and TRBJ1-2; tentatively, D is TRBD1 (6 bases). The CDR3 totals 13 residues. Trimming pared 3 bases from V and 4 bases from J, leaving 9 bases between. In germline, CDR1 is SGHAT, CDR2 FQDESV (reference sequence).